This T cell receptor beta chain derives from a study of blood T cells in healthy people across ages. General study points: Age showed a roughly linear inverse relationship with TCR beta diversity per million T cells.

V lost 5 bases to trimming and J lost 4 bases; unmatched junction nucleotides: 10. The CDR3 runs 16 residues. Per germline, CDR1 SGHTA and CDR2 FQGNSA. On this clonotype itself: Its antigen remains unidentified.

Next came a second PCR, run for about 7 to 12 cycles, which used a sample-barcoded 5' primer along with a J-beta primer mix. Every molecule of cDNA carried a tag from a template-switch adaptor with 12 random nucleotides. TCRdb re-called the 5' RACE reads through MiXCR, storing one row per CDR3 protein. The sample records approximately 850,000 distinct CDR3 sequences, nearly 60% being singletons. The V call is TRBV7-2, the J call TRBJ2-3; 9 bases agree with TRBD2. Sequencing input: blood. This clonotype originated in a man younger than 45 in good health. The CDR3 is CASSPLRAGGPDTQYF. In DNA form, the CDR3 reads TGTGCCAGCAGCCCGCTCAGGGCGGGAGGGCCAGATACGCAGTATTTT.